This T cell receptor (beta chain) was documented in a study of blood T cell repertoires in COVID-19. TCRdb's copy holds only in-frame clones and misses some; the assay was immunoSEQ multiplex PCR. In the table there are around 81,000 clones, around four fifths of which are singletons. Trimming took 0 bases from V and 8 from J, leaving 8 bases between them. Germline CDR1 is SGDLS and CDR2 is YYNGEE. The CDR3 runs 12 residues. The V and J genes are TRBV9 and TRBJ1-1; D remains ambiguous. The TCR sequence derives from a man aged 50 to 59 with acute or convalescent COVID-19. Sequencing was performed on peripheral blood. CDR3 in amino acids: CASSVAQREAFF. The CDR3 nucleotides are TGTGCCAGCAGCGTAGCTCAGAGGGAAGCTTTCTTT.